What follows describes a single TCR beta chain. Authors' processing steps: From reference gene primer amplification, estimates of nucleated cell counts were derived. Data came from immunoSEQ multiplex PCR; TCRdb stores just in-frame clones and leaves some out. V, J and clone size are taken as reported in that table, and D and trimming were inferred from the DNA itself. The table includes just over 70,000 clones, about 90% detected once. The sample comes from a study of blood T cell repertoires in COVID-19. Study details: PBMCs, B-cell-depleted T cells, or T cells were the source of the cDNA or gDNA that made up the material.

The germline V gene has CDR1 SNHLY and CDR2 FYNNEI. The CDR3 loop spans 15 amino acids. V lost 9 bases and J lost 6, with 20 bases in between. The J gene is TRBJ2-2, the V gene TRBV2; possibly TRBD2 for D (7 bases). The sample comprised peripheral blood. The receptor was derived from a human donor in a cohort sampled during active COVID-19. The CDR3 sequence is CASTDLMGGPGELFF. The CDR3 nucleotides are TGTGCCAGTACCGATTTGATGGGGGGGCCCGGGGAGCTGTTTTTT.